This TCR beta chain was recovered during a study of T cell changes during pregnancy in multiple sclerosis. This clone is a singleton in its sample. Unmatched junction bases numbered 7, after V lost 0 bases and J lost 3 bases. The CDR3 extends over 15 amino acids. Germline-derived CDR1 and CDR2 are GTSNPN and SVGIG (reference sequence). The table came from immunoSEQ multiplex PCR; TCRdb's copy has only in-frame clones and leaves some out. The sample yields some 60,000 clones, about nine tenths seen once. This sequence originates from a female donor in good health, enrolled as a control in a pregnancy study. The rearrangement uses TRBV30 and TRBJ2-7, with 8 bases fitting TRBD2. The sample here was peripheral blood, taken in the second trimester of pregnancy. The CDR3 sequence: CAWSVRGGGVYEQYF. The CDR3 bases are TGTGCCTGGAGTGTCCGGGGGGGTGGGGTCTACGAGCAGTACTTC.